Following are 29 T cell receptor beta chains from one sample sequenced in a study of cytomegalovirus exposure and HLA in healthy donors. 13 Jbeta primers and 60 Vbeta primers were used for the PCR. Sequencing was performed with immunoSEQ multiplex PCR; in TCRdb, only in-frame clones are kept and a portion is missing. The data contain roughly 150,000 clones, 75% of them singletons. Sample: PBMCs. These TCRs come from a man younger than 35 in good health and CMV-seropositive.

The rearrangement links TRBV5-6 to TRBJ1-2, with 11 bases matching TRBD1. Per germline, CDR1 SGHDT and CDR2 YYEEEE. V lost 4 bases to trimming and J lost 6 bases; unmatched junction nucleotides: 5. CDR3 length: 14 residues. DNA of the CDR3: TGTGCCAGCAGCCGGGACAGGGGGGCTGATGGCTACACCTTC. This sequence encodes CASSRDRGADGYTF.

The V and J genes are TRBV18 and TRBJ1-2; no reliable D call. Germline CDR1 KGHSH, CDR2 LQKENI. This CDR3 is built from 13 residues. Trimming cost V 5 bases and J 4 bases, with 11 bases left between them. Written as DNA, the CDR3 is TGTGCCAGCTCAACTGTAGCCGGCTATGGCTACACCTTC. Its translation is CASSTVAGYGYTF.

This chain connects TRBV6-1 to TRBJ2-7; the D gene is possibly TRBD1 (6 bases). The CDR3 spans 12 residues. Germline V lookup: CDR1 MNHNS, CDR2 SASEGT. Trimming cost V 7 bases and J 4 bases, with 11 bases left between them. The DNA for the CDR3 is TGTGCCAGCACCCCAGGGGCTTACGAGCAGTACTTC. Translated: CASTPGAYEQYF.

This sequence joins TRBV2 and TRBJ1-6; the D gene is possibly TRBD1 (5 bases). V dropped 6 bases and J dropped 10 bases, with 16 bases sitting between them. The CDR3 totals 14 residues. Germline CDR1 SNHLY, CDR2 FYNNEI. CDR3 region: CASRGDWMGSPLHF. For the CDR3, the DNA is TGTGCCAGCAGAGGGGACTGGATGGGGTCACCCCTCCACTTT.

The V call is TRBV9, the J call TRBJ2-7; the match to TRBD2 covers 10 bases. V lost 4 bases, J lost 2 bases, and 6 bases stayed unmatched. This CDR3 has 15 residues. The germline CDR1 and CDR2 sequences are SGDLS and YYNGEE. CDR3 in DNA: TGTGCCAGCAGCCCACGGACTAGCGGAGCCTACGAGCAGTACTTC. Translated, it gives CASSPRTSGAYEQYF.

The gene calls are TRBV7-8 and TRBJ2-5; 9 bases match TRBD2. The trim removed 6 bases at V and 5 bases at J, leaving 10 bases unmatched. The CDR3 length is 15 residues. The V gene's germline CDR1 is SGHVS and CDR2 FQNEAQ. CDR3 sequence (DNA): TGTGCCAGCAGACGCGGGAGGGAGGGGCGGGAGACCCAGTACTTC. Translated: CASRRGREGRETQYF.

The chain carries TRBV6-1 and TRBJ1-1; D gene ambiguous. CDR3 length equals 14 residues. CDR1 is MNHNS and CDR2 is SASEGT in the germline V gene. V was pared by 8 bases and J by 2 bases, with 15 bases between. CDR3 residues: CASLPSGDNTEAFF. The DNA of the CDR3 is TGTGCCAGCCTCCCGTCCGGAGATAACACTGAAGCTTTCTTT.

This sequence joins TRBV30 and TRBJ2-1, with 13 bases matching TRBD2. V trimming: 4 bases; J trimming: 13 bases; junction bases outside the gene matches: 10. CDR3 length: 14 residues. The germline gives CDR1 GTSNPN, CDR2 SVGIG (reference sequence). The CDR3 DNA sequence: TGTGCCTGGATCTCACGGACTAGCGGGAGACCCCAGTTCTTC. Translation: CAWISRTSGRPQFF.

The rearrangement uses TRBV28 and TRBJ2-5, with TRBD1 identical over 7 bases. This CDR3 spans 14 amino acids. V was clipped by 4 bases and J by 2 bases; unmatched bases: 4. Germline loops: CDR1 MDHEN, CDR2 SYDVKM. The CDR3 loop is CASSSQGTQETQYF. The CDR3 coding sequence is TGTGCCAGCAGTTCACAGGGGACACAAGAGACCCAGTACTTC.

The chain uses TRBV19 and TRBJ2-1; a possible D gene is TRBD1 (8 bases). Between the trimmed V and J ends, which lost 10 bases and 7 bases, there was a span of 17 bases. The germline gives CDR1 LNHDA, CDR2 SQIVND (reference sequence). The CDR3 is 13 amino acids. The CDR3 here is CATGGGSRNEQFF. In DNA, the CDR3 is TGTGCCACAGGGGGCGGGAGTCGAAATGAGCAGTTCTTC. The full variable domain, with the rest looked up from reference TRBV19 and TRBJ2-1, is DGGITQSPKYLFRKEGQNVTLSCEQNLNHDAMYWYRQDPGQGLRLIYYSQIVNDFQKGDIAEGYSVSREKKESFPLTVTSAQKNPTAFYLCATGGGSRNEQFFGPGTRLTVL.

The rearrangement links TRBV7-6 to TRBJ2-7, with TRBD2 identical over 7 bases. The CDR3 is 14 residues long. Germline loops: CDR1 SGHVS, CDR2 FNYEAQ. Germline trimming cut 1 base from V and 4 bases from J; bases unmatched to any gene: 4. The CDR3 sequence is CASSLGPSGYEQYF. CDR3 DNA sequence: TGTGCCAGCAGCTTAGGCCCTAGCGGATACGAGCAGTACTTC.

The chain recombines TRBV29-1 with TRBJ2-3; 7 nucleotides line up with TRBD2. CDR1 is SQVTM and CDR2 is ANQGSEA in the germline V gene. V gave up 3 bases and J gave up 2 bases; unmatched junction bases: 8. The CDR3 contains 15 residues. As DNA, the CDR3 is TGCAGCGTTGAGTTGGCTAGCGGATACACAGATACGCAGTATTTT. Protein: CSVELASGYTDTQYF.

The chain combines TRBV27 with TRBJ1-6; no clear D gene. Germline V gives CDR1 MNHEY, CDR2 SMNVEV (reference sequence). With 2 bases removed from V and 4 bases from J, the gap between germline ends came to 6 bases. The CDR3 contains 14 residues. The CDR3 region is CASSLDGYNSPLHF. CDR3 coding DNA: TGTGCCAGCAGTTTAGACGGGTATAATTCACCCCTCCACTTT.

This clone came up once. The chain carries TRBV2 and TRBJ1-4; D not certain. Trimming left V 1 base short and J 7 bases short, with 13 bases between. Germline assignment: CDR1 SNHLY and CDR2 FYNNEI. The CDR3 runs to 15 residues. The CDR3 DNA sequence: TGTGCCAGCAGTGAAGATCTCCGCCCGGGTGAAAAACTGTTTTTT. Translation gives CASSEDLRPGEKLFF.

This chain links TRBV28 with TRBJ1-5; the D gene is possibly TRBD1 (5 bases). V was pared by 2 bases and J by 0 bases, with 11 bases between. CDR1 is MDHEN and CDR2 is SYDVKM in the germline V gene. The CDR3 consists of 16 residues. Here the CDR3 DNA reads TGTGCCAGCAGTTTAGCCCGACAGATTAGCAATCAGCCCCAGCATTTT. As protein: CASSLARQISNQPQHF.

This chain joins TRBV9 and TRBJ2-1; 10 bases are a match to TRBD2. V lost 0 bases and J lost 10; bases outside the gene matches: 10. Germline CDR1 SGDLS, CDR2 YYNGEE. The CDR3 is 16 amino acids. CDR3 sequence (DNA): TGTGCCAGCAGCGTAGATTACGCTAGCGGGAGTTGGGAGCAGTTCTTC. It specifies CASSVDYASGSWEQFF.

The J gene is TRBJ2-7, the V gene TRBV4-1, with 8 bases that match TRBD2. V lost 2 bases and J lost 4; bases outside the gene matches: 7. Germline CDR1 reads MGHRA; CDR2 reads YSYEKL. The CDR3 has 15 residues. In DNA, the CDR3 is TGCGCCAGCAGCCAATCCTTTCGGGAGGGGTACGAGCAGTACTTC. Its protein product is CASSQSFREGYEQYF.

A word on this clone: Other DNA sequences in the sample encode the same CDR3. This chain uses TRBV2 with TRBJ2-7; TRBD2 agrees at 9 bases. Germline loops: CDR1 SNHLY, CDR2 FYNNEI. The CDR3 sequence is 15 residues long. With 3 bases clipped from V and 1 base from J, the junction kept 4 bases outside the gene matches. The CDR3 bases are TGTGCCAGCAGTGATTTTAGCGGGGGTTCCTACGAGCAGTACTTC. It encodes CASSDFSGGSYEQYF.

The genes are TRBV2 and TRBJ2-5; D possibly corresponds to TRBD1 (6 bases). The CDR3 contains 15 residues. CDR1 is SNHLY, CDR2 FYNNEI, per germline. V shed 8 bases and J shed 4 bases, with 20 bases lying between them. CDR3 in amino acids: CASVTAGELGETQYF. CDR3 nucleotide sequence: TGTGCCAGCGTGACCGCAGGGGAGTTGGGAGAGACCCAGTACTTC.

The chain recombines TRBV4-2 with TRBJ2-4; maybe TRBD2 (6 bases). The CDR3 covers 16 residues. Germline V gene data show CDR1 as LGHNA and CDR2 as YNFKEQ. Deletions cut 4 bases from V and 1 base from J, with 14 bases between. The CDR3 loop is CASSLQGTSAKNIQYF. The CDR3 bases are TGTGCCAGCAGCCTCCAGGGTACTAGCGCCAAAAACATTCAGTACTTC.

The V gene is TRBV4-1, the J gene TRBJ1-1; 7 positions agree with TRBD1. J was trimmed by 1 base and V by 1 base; bases with no gene match: 9. From germline, CDR1 is MGHRA and CDR2 YSYEKL. The length of the CDR3 is 17 residues. The CDR3 nucleotides are TGCGCCAGCAGCCAAGCCCTTGGGACAGCCCGGAACACTGAAGCTTTCTTT. The encoded protein is CASSQALGTARNTEAFF.

V is TRBV29-1 and J is TRBJ2-1, with TRBD2 identical over 13 bases. Germline lookup yields CDR1 SQVTM and CDR2 ANQGSEA. The length of the CDR3 is 15 residues. CDR3 loop: CCAELGLAGANEQFF. In nucleotides, the CDR3 is TGCTGCGCCGAACTCGGACTAGCGGGAGCCAATGAGCAGTTCTTC.

This sequence joins TRBV30 and TRBJ1-4; D gene ambiguous. Trimming removed 4 bases at V and 0 bases at J, with 12 bases between. CDR3 length: 15 residues. CDR1 is GTSNPN, CDR2 SVGIG, per germline (reference sequence). CDR3 region: CAWMLGGATNEKLFF. In DNA, the CDR3 is TGTGCCTGGATGCTTGGCGGCGCAACTAATGAAAAACTGTTTTTT. The whole variable domain, remainder taken from reference TRBV30 and TRBJ1-4, is SQTIHQWPATLVQPVGSPLSLECTVEGTSNPNLYWYRQAAGRGLQLLFYSVGIGQISSEVPQNLSASRPQDRQFILSSKKLLLSDSGFYLCAWMLGGATNEKLFFGSGTQLSVL.

The V and J genes are TRBV28 and TRBJ1-1, with D possibly TRBD1 on 5 matching bases. Per germline, CDR1 MDHEN and CDR2 SYDVKM. The length of the CDR3 is 14 residues. The V gene lost 6 bases and the J gene lost 1 base, with 12 bases spanning the gap. CDR3 bases: TGTGCCAGCAGCTACGGGGGGTGGAACACTGAAGCTTTCTTT. Translation gives CASSYGGWNTEAFF.

This chain joins TRBV5-6 and TRBJ2-7, with a tentative D call TRBD2 (6 bases). The V and J ends lost 0 bases and 8 bases respectively, with 27 bases between them. Germline V CDR1 and CDR2: SGHDT, YYEEEE. The CDR3 is made up of 18 amino acids. The CDR3 here is CASSLGPPVGTAMTQQYF. DNA of the CDR3: TGTGCCAGCAGCTTGGGGCCCCCGGTTGGGACTGCGATGACACAGCAGTACTTC.

This clone was detected once. The gene calls are TRBV2 and TRBJ2-1; D is ambiguous. Per the germline V gene, CDR1 is SNHLY and CDR2 is FYNNEI. The CDR3 is 13 residues long. The V gene lost 4 bases and the J gene lost 0 bases, with 4 bases spanning the gap. CDR3 nucleotide sequence: TGTGCCAGCAGTGGGGCCTCCTACAATGAGCAGTTCTTC. Translating gives CASSGASYNEQFF.

The V call is TRBV28, the J call TRBJ1-1; 7 positions agree with TRBD1. The CDR3 is 14 amino acids. Germline V gene sequence: CDR1 MDHEN, CDR2 SYDVKM. CDR3 DNA: TGTGCTATAATCTCCGGACAGGTCGGCACTGAAGCTTTCTTT. The encoded protein is CAIISGQVGTEAFF.

V is TRBV6-6 and J is TRBJ2-7, with TRBD1 as a possible D gene (5 bases). The germline CDR1 and CDR2 sequences are MNHNY and SVGAGI (reference sequence). The length of the CDR3 is 15 residues. Trimming left V 2 bases short and J 4 bases short, with 15 bases between. CDR3 coding DNA: TGTGCCAGCAGTTACGTGCAGGGTGGAGCTTACGAGCAGTACTTC. Protein sequence: CASSYVQGGAYEQYF.

The genes are TRBV6-1 and TRBJ1-2, with D perhaps TRBD1 (5 bases). The CDR3 is made up of 13 amino acids. Trimming pared 4 bases from V and 8 bases from J, leaving 14 bases between. Germline CDR1 MNHNS, CDR2 SASEGT. The CDR3 DNA sequence: TGTGCCAGCAGTGCAGGGTTCGTATACGGCTACACCTTC. It translates to CASSAGFVYGYTF.